The source of this TCR beta chain is a study of T cell repertoires in cytomegalovirus infection. TCRdb reanalysed the reads using MiXCR and keeps one entry per CDR3 protein. The sample has 150,000 to 200,000 distinct CDR3 sequences; approximately 17% are singletons. From germline, CDR1 is MNHEY and CDR2 SVGEGT. This CDR3 has 12 amino acids. V lost 5 bases to trimming and J lost 7 bases, with 9 bases between them. The material sequenced was CD8+ T cells from PBMCs. The sequence was collected from a human donor in good health (CMV status not recorded). Some clones in this sample may be carry-over from other donors' samples. This chain joins TRBV6-2 or TRBV6-3 and TRBJ1-5; D is unresolved. The CDR3 sequence is CASSPSTQPQHF. In nucleotides, the CDR3 is TGTGCCAGCAGTCCCTCTACCCAGCCCCAGCATTTT.